The 10 T cell receptor beta chains reported below all come from one sample, sequenced in a study of blood T cell repertoires in COVID-19. Some clones are missing from TCRdb's copy, which holds only in-frame ones; the method was immunoSEQ multiplex PCR. Altogether about 250,000 clones are present, 86% being singletons, with the ten largest covering approximately 6.2%. Specimen: peripheral blood. These receptors were obtained from a woman aged 80 or over with COVID-19, enrolled during active disease.

The rearrangement joins TRBV4-3 to TRBJ1-2; D is unresolved. The V gene's germline CDR1 is LGHNA and CDR2 YSLEER. The CDR3 sequence is 15 residues long. V gave up 1 base and J gave up 0 bases, with 9 bases separating them. In DNA form, the CDR3 reads TGCGCCAGCAGCCAAGTATACAACACTAACTATGGCTACACCTTC. Its translation is CASSQVYNTNYGYTF.

CDR3 nucleotides: TGTGCCAGCAGCTTGGGGACAGGAGAATACGAGCAGTACTTC. Its translation is CASSLGTGEYEQYF. This sequence joins TRBV7-2 and TRBJ2-7; 8 positions agree with TRBD1. The germline V gene encodes CDR1 SGHTA and CDR2 FQGNSA. This CDR3 is built from 14 residues. V dropped 3 bases and J dropped 4; count of bases not matched to a gene: 5.

The rearrangement joins TRBV4-2 to TRBJ2-1; possible D gene TRBD1, 6 bases. From germline, CDR1 is LGHNA and CDR2 YNFKEQ. V dropped 3 bases and J dropped 0 bases, with 15 bases sitting between them. The CDR3 spans 17 residues. CDR3 residues: CASSHPPRGSSYNEQFF. The CDR3 coding sequence is TGTGCCAGCAGCCATCCGCCCAGGGGTAGCTCCTACAATGAGCAGTTCTTC.

The V and J genes are TRBV21-1 and TRBJ2-7; the table's D call of TRBD2 was not tested on the DNA. TRBV21-1 corresponds to a pseudogene. This CDR3 spans 17 amino acids. The CDR3 bases are TGTGCCAGCAGCAAATACGGCGGGAGGGGGCGGCGGTACGAGCAGTACTTC. Translated: CASSKYGGRGRRYEQYF.

In the case of this clone: A read error is possible here, since a much larger clone lies one base away. The chain has TRBV6-5 and TRBJ1-6; tentatively, D is TRBD1 (6 bases). The CDR3 has 15 amino acids. The ends were cut back, 7 bases at V and 0 bases at J, with 10 bases in the middle. The germline V gene has CDR1 MNHEY and CDR2 SVGAGI. CDR3 nucleotides: TGTGCCAGCAAAACAGGGAGCTCCTATAATTCACCCCTCCACTTT. Residues: CASKTGSSYNSPLHF.

The chain employs TRBV6-6 and TRBJ2-3, with 7 bases matching TRBD1. In germline, CDR1 is MNHNY, CDR2 SVGAGI (reference sequence). The CDR3 loop spans 14 amino acids. J gave up 5 bases and V 4 bases, and 6 bases lay outside the gene matches. The CDR3 DNA is TGTGCCAGCAGTTTAGGGACAGAGGGAGATACGCAGTATTTT. Its protein is CASSLGTEGDTQYF.

The count of this clone is one. J is TRBJ1-6 and V is TRBV5-4; possible D gene TRBD1, 5 bases. Germline CDR1 is SGHNT and CDR2 is YYREEE (reference sequence). The CDR3 loop spans 14 amino acids. The V and J ends lost 3 bases and 6 bases respectively, with 10 bases between them. CDR3 residues: CASSSQGFNSPLHF. CDR3 nucleotide sequence: TGTGCCAGCAGCTCCCAGGGATTTAATTCACCCCTCCACTTT. Full variable domain (missing parts from reference TRBV5-4 and TRBJ1-6): ETGVTQSPTHLIKTRGQQVTLRCSSQSGHNTVSWYQQALGQGPQFIFQYYREEENGRGNFPPRFSGLQFPNYSSELNVNALELDDSALYLCASSSQGFNSPLHFGNGTRLTVT.

The chain employs TRBV7-2 and TRBJ2-3; D is perhaps TRBD1 (5 bases). The CDR3 length is 15 residues. The germline CDR1 and CDR2 sequences are SGHTA and FQGNSA. Trimming removed 5 bases at V and 6 bases at J, with 18 bases between. The CDR3 sequence: CASSLDRSRRDTQYF. The CDR3 DNA sequence: TGTGCCAGCAGCCTTGACAGATCCCGGCGGGATACGCAGTATTTT. Drawing the rest from reference TRBV7-2 and TRBJ2-3, the complete variable domain is GAGVSQSPSNKVTEKGKDVELRCDPISGHTALYWYRQSLGQGLEFLIYFQGNSAPDKSGLPSDRFSAERTGGSVSTLTIQRTQQEDSAVYLCASSLDRSRRDTQYFGPGTRLTVL.

This chain connects TRBV7-8 to TRBJ1-6; 7 nucleotides match TRBD1. Germline V gene data show CDR1 as SGHVS and CDR2 as FQNEAQ. The CDR3 runs 17 residues. The V segment lost 5 bases and the J segment 4 bases; nucleotides outside the gene matches: 11. CDR3 nucleotide sequence: TGTGCCAGCAGCCTAAGGACAGGCGCCGTGTATAATTCACCCCTCCACTTT. This encodes CASSLRTGAVYNSPLHF.

V usage is TRBV11-2 and J usage is TRBJ1-3, with TRBD1 matching 8 bases. V lost 5 bases and J lost 0; bases outside the gene matches: 3. CDR1 and CDR2 from the germline V gene are SGHAT and FQNNGV. The CDR3 sequence is 15 residues long. The CDR3 region is CASSAGQDSGNTIYF. CDR3 sequence (DNA): TGTGCCAGCAGCGCGGGACAGGACTCTGGAAACACCATATATTTT. The full variable domain, with the rest looked up from reference TRBV11-2 and TRBJ1-3, is EAGVAQSPRYKIIEKRQSVAFWCNPISGHATLYWYQQILGQGPKLLIQFQNNGVVDDSQLPKDRFSAERLKGVDSTLKIQPAKLEDSAVYLCASSAGQDSGNTIYFGEGSWLTVV.